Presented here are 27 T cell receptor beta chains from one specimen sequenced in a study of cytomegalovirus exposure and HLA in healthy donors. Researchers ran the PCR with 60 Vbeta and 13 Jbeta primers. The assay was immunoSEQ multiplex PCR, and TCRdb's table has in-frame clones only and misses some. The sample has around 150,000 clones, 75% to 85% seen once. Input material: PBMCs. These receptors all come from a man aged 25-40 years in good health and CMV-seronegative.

CDR3 loop: CASGSWGRETQYF. CDR3 bases: TGTGCCAGCGGCTCCTGGGGCCGAGAGACCCAGTACTTC. This sequence joins TRBV7-2 and TRBJ2-5, with TRBD1 as a possible D gene (5 bases). CDR1 is SGHTA and CDR2 is FQGNSA in the germline V gene. The CDR3 contains 13 residues. V was cut by 8 bases and J by 4 bases, with 14 bases left in between.

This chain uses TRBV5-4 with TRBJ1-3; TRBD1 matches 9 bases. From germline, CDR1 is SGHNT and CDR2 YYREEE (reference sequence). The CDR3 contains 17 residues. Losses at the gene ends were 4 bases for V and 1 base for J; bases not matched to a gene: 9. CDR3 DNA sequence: TGTGCCAGCAGCCCCCCAGGGGACAGGGCTTCTGGAAACACCATATATTTT. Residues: CASSPPGDRASGNTIYF.

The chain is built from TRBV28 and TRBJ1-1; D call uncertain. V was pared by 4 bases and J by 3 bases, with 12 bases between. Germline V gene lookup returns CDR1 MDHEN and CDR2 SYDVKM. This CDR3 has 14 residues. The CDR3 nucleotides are TGTGCCAGCAGTTCGGGGAGAGGGTACACTGAAGCTTTCTTT. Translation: CASSSGRGYTEAFF.

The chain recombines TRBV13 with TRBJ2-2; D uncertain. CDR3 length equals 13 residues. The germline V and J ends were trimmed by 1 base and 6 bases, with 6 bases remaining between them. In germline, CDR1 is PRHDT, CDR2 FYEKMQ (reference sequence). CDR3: CASSLAPSGELFF. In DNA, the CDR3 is TGTGCCAGCAGCTTAGCCCCGTCCGGGGAGCTGTTTTTT.

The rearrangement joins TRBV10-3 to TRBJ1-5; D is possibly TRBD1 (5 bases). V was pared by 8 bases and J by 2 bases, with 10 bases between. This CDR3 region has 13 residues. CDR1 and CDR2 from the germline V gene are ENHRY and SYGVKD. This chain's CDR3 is CAIADIGNQPQHF. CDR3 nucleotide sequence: TGTGCCATCGCGGACATTGGCAATCAGCCCCAGCATTTT.

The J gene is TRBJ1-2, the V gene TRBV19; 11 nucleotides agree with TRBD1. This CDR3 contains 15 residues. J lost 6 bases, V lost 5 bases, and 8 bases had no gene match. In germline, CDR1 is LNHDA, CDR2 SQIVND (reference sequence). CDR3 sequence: CASSFGQGARNGYTF. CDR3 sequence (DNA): TGTGCCAGTAGTTTCGGACAGGGGGCGCGTAATGGCTACACCTTC. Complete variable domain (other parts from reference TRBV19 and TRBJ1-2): DGGITQSPKYLFRKEGQNVTLSCEQNLNHDAMYWYRQDPGQGLRLIYYSQIVNDFQKGDIAEGYSVSREKKESFPLTVTSAQKNPTAFYLCASSFGQGARNGYTFGSGTRLTVV.

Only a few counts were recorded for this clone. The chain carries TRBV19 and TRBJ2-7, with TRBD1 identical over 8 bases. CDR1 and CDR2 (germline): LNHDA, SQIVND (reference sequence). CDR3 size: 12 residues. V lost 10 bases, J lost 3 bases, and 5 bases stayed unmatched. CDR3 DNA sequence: TGTGCCACACGACAGGGGCACTACGAGCAGTACTTC. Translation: CATRQGHYEQYF.

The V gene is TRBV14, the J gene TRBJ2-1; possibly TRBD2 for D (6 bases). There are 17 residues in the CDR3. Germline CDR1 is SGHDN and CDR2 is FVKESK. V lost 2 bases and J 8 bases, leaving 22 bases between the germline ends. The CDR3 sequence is CASSQSPLRDPRHEQFF. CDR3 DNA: TGTGCCAGCAGCCAATCCCCCTTGCGGGACCCGAGACATGAGCAGTTCTTC. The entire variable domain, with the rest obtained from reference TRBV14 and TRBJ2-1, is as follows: EAGVTQFPSHSVIEKGQTVTLRCDPISGHDNLYWYRRVMGKEIKFLLHFVKESKQDESGMPNNRFLAERTGGTYSTLKVQPAELEDSGVYFCASSQSPLRDPRHEQFFGPGTRLTVL.

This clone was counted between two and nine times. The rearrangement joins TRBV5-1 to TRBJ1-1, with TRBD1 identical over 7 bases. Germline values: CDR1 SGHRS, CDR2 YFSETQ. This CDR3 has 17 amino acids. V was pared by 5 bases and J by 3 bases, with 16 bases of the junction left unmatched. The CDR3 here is CASRPIQGSALYTEAFF. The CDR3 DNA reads TGCGCCAGCAGGCCCATACAGGGGAGCGCCCTCTACACTGAAGCTTTCTTT. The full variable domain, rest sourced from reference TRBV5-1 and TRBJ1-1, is KAGVTQTPRYLIKTRGQQVTLSCSPISGHRSVSWYQQTPGQGLQFLFEYFSETQRNKGNFPGRFSGRQFSNSRSEMNVSTLELGDSALYLCASRPIQGSALYTEAFFGQGTRLTVV.

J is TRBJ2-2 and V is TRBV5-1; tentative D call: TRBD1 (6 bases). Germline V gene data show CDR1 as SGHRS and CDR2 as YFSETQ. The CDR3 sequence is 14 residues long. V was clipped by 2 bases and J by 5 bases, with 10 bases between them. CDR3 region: CASSFGTTTGELFF. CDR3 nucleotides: TGCGCCAGCAGCTTCGGGACAACTACCGGGGAGCTGTTTTTT.

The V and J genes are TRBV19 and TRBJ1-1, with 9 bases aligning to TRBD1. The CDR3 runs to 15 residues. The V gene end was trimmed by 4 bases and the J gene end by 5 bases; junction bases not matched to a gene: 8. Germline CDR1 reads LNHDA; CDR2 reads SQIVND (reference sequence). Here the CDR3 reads CASSTPGTGKTEAFF. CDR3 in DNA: TGTGCCAGTAGTACCCCCGGGACAGGGAAAACTGAAGCTTTCTTT.

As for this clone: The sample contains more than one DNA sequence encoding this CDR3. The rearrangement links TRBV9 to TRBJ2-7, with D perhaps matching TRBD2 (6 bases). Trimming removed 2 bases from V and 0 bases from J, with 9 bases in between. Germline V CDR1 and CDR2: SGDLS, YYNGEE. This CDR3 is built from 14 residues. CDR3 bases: TGTGCCAGCAGCGTTGGAGGGAGCTCCTACGAGCAGTACTTC. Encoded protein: CASSVGGSSYEQYF.

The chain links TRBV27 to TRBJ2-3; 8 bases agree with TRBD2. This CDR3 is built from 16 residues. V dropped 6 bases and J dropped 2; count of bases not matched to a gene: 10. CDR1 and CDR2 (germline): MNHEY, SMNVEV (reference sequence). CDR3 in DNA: TGTGCCAGCAGCTCCATTAGCGGGGCTAACACAGATACGCAGTATTTT. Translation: CASSSISGANTDTQYF.

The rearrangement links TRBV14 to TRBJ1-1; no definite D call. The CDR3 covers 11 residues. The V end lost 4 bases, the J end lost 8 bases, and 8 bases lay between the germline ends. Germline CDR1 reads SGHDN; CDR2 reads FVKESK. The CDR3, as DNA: TGTGCCAGCAGCCCACATATCGAAGCTTTCTTT. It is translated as CASSPHIEAFF.

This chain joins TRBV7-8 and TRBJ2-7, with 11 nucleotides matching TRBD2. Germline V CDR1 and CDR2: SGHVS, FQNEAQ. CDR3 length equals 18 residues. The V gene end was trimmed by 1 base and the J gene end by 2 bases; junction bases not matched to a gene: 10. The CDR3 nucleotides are TGTGCCAGCAGCTTAGTCATAACTAGCGGGGGTCCCACCTACGAGCAGTACTTC. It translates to CASSLVITSGGPTYEQYF.

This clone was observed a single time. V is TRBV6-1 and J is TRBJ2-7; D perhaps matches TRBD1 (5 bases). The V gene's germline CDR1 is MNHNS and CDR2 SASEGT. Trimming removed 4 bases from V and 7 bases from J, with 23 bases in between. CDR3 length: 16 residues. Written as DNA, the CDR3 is TGTGCCAGCAGTGTCTTCTTGGTTCAGGGTAGCTCGGAGCAGTACTTC. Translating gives CASSVFLVQGSSEQYF.

The CDR3 spells CASSLDRRHEQFF. CDR3 nucleotide sequence: TGTGCCAGCAGTCTGGACAGGCGCCATGAGCAGTTCTTC. V usage is TRBV5-6 and J usage is TRBJ2-1, with TRBD1 identical over 7 bases. The CDR3 runs to 13 residues. Germline values: CDR1 SGHDT, CDR2 YYEEEE. V shed 5 bases and J 8 bases; nucleotides not matched to a gene: 7.

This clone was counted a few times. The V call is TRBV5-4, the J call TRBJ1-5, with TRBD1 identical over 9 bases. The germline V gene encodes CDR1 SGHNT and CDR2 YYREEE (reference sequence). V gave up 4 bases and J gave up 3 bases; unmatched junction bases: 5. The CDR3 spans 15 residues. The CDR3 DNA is TGTGCCAGCAGCCCCGACAGGGGGAACAATCAGCCCCAGCATTTT. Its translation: CASSPDRGNNQPQHF.

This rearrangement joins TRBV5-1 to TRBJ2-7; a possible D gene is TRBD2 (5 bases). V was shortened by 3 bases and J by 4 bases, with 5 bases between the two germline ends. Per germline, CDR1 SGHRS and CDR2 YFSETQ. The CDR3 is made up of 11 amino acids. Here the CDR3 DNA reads TGCGCCAGCAGCTCGGGGTACGAGCAGTACTTC. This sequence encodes CASSSGYEQYF.

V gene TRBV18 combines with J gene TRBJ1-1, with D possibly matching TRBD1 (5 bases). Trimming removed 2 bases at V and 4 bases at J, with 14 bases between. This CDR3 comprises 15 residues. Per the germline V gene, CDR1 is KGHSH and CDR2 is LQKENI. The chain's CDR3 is CASSPGTPGSTEAFF. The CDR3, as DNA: TGTGCCAGCTCACCAGGGACTCCGGGGAGCACTGAAGCTTTCTTT. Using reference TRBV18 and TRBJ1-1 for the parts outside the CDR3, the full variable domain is NAGVMQNPRHLVRRRGQEARLRCSPMKGHSHVYWYRQLPEEGLKFMVYLQKENIIDESGMPKERFSAEFPKEGPSILRIQQVVRGDSAAYFCASSPGTPGSTEAFFGQGTRLTVV.

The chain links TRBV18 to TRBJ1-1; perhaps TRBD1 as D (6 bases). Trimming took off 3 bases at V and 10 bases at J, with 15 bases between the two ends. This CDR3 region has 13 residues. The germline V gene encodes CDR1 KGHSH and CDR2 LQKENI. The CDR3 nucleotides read TGTGCCAGCTCACCGTCGCAGGGGATTGTAGCTTTCTTT. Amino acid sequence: CASSPSQGIVAFF.

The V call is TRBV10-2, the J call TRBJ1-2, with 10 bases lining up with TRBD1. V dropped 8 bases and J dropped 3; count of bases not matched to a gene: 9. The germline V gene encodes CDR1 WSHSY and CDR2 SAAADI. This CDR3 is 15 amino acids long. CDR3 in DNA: TGCGCCAGCTTTTTACGGGGGACAGGGGACTATGGCTACACCTTC. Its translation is CASFLRGTGDYGYTF.

CDR3 loop: CASSLNPDTIYF. The CDR3, as DNA: TGTGCCAGCAGCTTGAATCCTGACACCATATATTTT. The J gene is TRBJ1-3, the V gene TRBV5-4; unclear D gene. This CDR3 contains 12 residues. With 1 base removed from V and 8 bases from J, the gap between germline ends came to 7 bases. CDR1 and CDR2 from the germline V gene are SGHNT and YYREEE (reference sequence).

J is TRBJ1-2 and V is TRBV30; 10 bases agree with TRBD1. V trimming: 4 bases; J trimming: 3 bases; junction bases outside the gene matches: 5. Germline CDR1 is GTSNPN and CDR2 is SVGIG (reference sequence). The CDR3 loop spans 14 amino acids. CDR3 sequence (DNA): TGTGCCTGGACTCCGGACAGGGGGGACTATGGCTACACCTTC. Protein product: CAWTPDRGDYGYTF.

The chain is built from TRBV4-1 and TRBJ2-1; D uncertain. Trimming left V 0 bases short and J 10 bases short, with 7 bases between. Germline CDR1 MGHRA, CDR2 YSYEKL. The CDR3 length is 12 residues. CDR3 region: CASSQDLPEQFF. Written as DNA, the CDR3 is TGCGCCAGCAGCCAAGATCTACCCGAGCAGTTCTTC.

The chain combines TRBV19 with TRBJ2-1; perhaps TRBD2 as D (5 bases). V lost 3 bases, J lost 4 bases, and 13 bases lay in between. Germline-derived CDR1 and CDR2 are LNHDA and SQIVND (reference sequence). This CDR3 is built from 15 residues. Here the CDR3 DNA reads TGTGCCAGTAGTATCGCGGGCTTCCTATACAATGAGCAGTTCTTC. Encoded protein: CASSIAGFLYNEQFF.

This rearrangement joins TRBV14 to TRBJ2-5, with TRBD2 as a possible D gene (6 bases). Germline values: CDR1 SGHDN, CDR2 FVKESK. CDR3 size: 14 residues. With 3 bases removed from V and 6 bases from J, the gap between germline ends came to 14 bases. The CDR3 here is CASSQTAGLKTQYF. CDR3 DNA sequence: TGTGCCAGCAGCCAGACAGCGGGTCTGAAGACCCAGTACTTC.